Listed below are T cell receptor beta chains from one sample, sequenced in a study of cytomegalovirus exposure and HLA in healthy donors. Sequencing was performed with immunoSEQ multiplex PCR; in TCRdb, only in-frame clones are kept and a portion is missing. The table shows over 95,000 clones, with roughly three quarters occurring only once. What was sequenced was PBMCs. These receptors all come from a man aged 40-55 years in good health and CMV-seronegative. Both conserved end residues are part of each CDR3. The D gene is left open where the match is weak. Clone size is given for some rows only: seen once, a few or many times, or a class if the clone is expanded.

TRBV30	NA	NA	TRBJ2-2	CAWSVMGADTGELFF	TGTGCCTGGAGTGTTATGGGGGCGGACACCGGGGAGCTGTTTTTT
TRBV5-4	NA	once	TRBJ2-5	CASSSPQGVKYF	TGTGCCAGCAGCTCACCACAGGGTGTTAAGTACTTC
TRBV27	TRBD2	NA	TRBJ2-1	CASSLSAGGSYNEQFF	TGTGCCAGCAGTTTATCAGCGGGAGGCTCCTACAATGAGCAGTTCTTC
TRBV5-4	NA	NA	TRBJ2-1	CASGVGGSYNEQFF	TGTGCCAGCGGCGTCGGGGGCTCCTACAATGAGCAGTTCTTC
TRBV18	TRBD2	NA	TRBJ2-2	CASSPSAGGRTGELFF	TGTGCCAGCTCACCAAGCGCGGGAGGGCGGACCGGGGAGCTGTTTTTT
TRBV7-9	TRBD1	few	TRBJ2-1	CASSNQHRGSSYNEQFF	TGTGCCAGCAGCAACCAGCACAGGGGGAGCTCCTACAATGAGCAGTTCTTC
TRBV13	NA	NA	TRBJ2-1	CASSFARGRDEQFF	TGTGCCAGCAGCTTTGCAAGGGGGAGAGATGAGCAGTTCTTC
TRBV4-1	NA	NA	TRBJ2-1	CASSQTEGEQFF	TGCGCCAGCAGCCAGACGGAGGGTGAGCAGTTCTTC
TRBV7-9	NA	few	TRBJ2-7	CASSIVGGYEQYF	TGTGCCAGCAGCATTGTCGGCGGCTACGAGCAGTACTTC
TRBV5-6	NA	NA	TRBJ2-7	CASSFDMMYEQYF	TGTGCCAGCAGCTTTGACATGATGTACGAGCAGTACTTC
TRBV5-1	TRBD1	NA	TRBJ1-2	CASSFGQGVPYGYTF	TGCGCCAGCAGCTTCGGGCAGGGGGTTCCCTATGGCTACACCTTC
TRBV11-1	TRBD2	NA	TRBJ2-5	CASSRGGETQYF	TGTGCCAGCAGCCGGGGGGGCGAGACCCAGTACTTC
TRBV2	TRBD1	NA	TRBJ2-5	CASSRRGQGGETQYF	TGTGCCAGCAGTCGCCGGGGACAGGGGGGGGAGACCCAGTACTTC
TRBV9	TRBD1	few	TRBJ2-7	CASSSPGQGYEQYF	TGTGCCAGCAGCTCACCGGGACAGGGCTACGAGCAGTACTTC
TRBV27	NA	few	TRBJ1-2	CASSLRRQNYGYTF	TGTGCCAGCAGTTTAAGGCGACAGAACTATGGCTACACCTTC
TRBV5-4	TRBD1	NA	TRBJ2-7	CASSPGQSSYEQYF	TGTGCCAGCAGCCCGGGACAGAGCTCCTACGAGCAGTACTTC
TRBV4-1	TRBD2	NA	TRBJ2-1	CASSQGRVGTTVYNEQFF	TGCGCCAGCAGCCAAGGGAGGGTCGGGACTACAGTCTACAATGAGCAGTTCTTC
TRBV5-1	NA	once	TRBJ2-7	CASSLGGPEQYF	TGCGCCAGCAGCTTGGGGGGCCCCGAGCAGTACTTC
TRBV5-5	TRBD2	NA	TRBJ2-1	CASSQDTGGSYNEQFF	TGTGCCAGCAGCCAAGATACGGGGGGGTCCTACAATGAGCAGTTCTTC
TRBV4-3	TRBD2	NA	TRBJ2-2	CASSQDPGGNTGELFF	TGCGCCAGCAGCCAAGATCCGGGAGGGAACACCGGGGAGCTGTTTTTT
TRBV28	NA	NA	TRBJ1-1	CASSLGHSSGAAFF	TGTGCCAGCAGTTTAGGGCACTCTTCAGGGGCGGCTTTCTTT
TRBV2	TRBD1	NA	TRBJ2-7	CASLTPGQGSYEQYF	TGTGCCAGCCTTACTCCGGGACAGGGGTCCTACGAGCAGTACTTC
TRBV7-7	TRBD1	NA	TRBJ2-5	CASSVDRGETQYF	TGTGCCAGCAGCGTAGACAGGGGAGAGACCCAGTACTTC
TRBV19	NA	NA	TRBJ2-7	CASSSSYEQYF	TGTGCCAGTAGTTCTAGCTACGAGCAGTACTTC
TRBV7-2	TRBD1	few	TRBJ1-5	CASSLDRGDQPQHF	TGTGCCAGCAGCTTGGACAGGGGGGATCAGCCCCAGCATTTT
TRBV11-2	TRBD2	NA	TRBJ2-7	CASSYTSGSGYEQYF	TGTGCCAGCAGCTACACTAGCGGGAGCGGCTACGAGCAGTACTTC
TRBV10-3	TRBD2	NA	TRBJ2-3	CAINEDSGRAVGTDTQYF	TGTGCCATCAATGAGGATAGCGGGAGGGCCGTTGGGACAGATACGCAGTATTTT
TRBV4-1	TRBD1	NA	TRBJ2-7	CASSHPTGQISYEQYF	TGCGCCAGCAGCCATCCGACAGGGCAAATCTCCTACGAGCAGTACTTC
TRBV7-9	NA	few	TRBJ1-3	CASVLRNRDYENTIYF	TGTGCCAGCGTGCTCAGGAACCGGGACTACGAAAACACCATATATTTT
TRBV7-3	NA	NA	TRBJ1-1	CASSLTTVQNTEAFF	TGTGCCAGCAGCTTAACAACAGTCCAGAACACTGAAGCTTTCTTT
TRBV5-8	TRBD2	few	TRBJ2-7	CASSPEIAGNFYEQYF	TGTGCCAGCAGCCCAGAAATAGCGGGCAATTTCTACGAGCAGTACTTC
TRBV27	NA	NA	TRBJ1-6	CASSLEQGRIPLHF	TGTGCCAGCAGTTTAGAACAGGGCCGTATTCCCCTCCACTTT
TRBV4-3	TRBD2	NA	TRBJ2-7	CASSLKALLLAVAPYEQYF	TGCGCCAGCAGCCTCAAAGCCCTCCTACTAGCGGTAGCCCCTTACGAGCAGTACTTC
TRBV30	NA	NA	TRBJ1-2	CARQHNYGYTF	TGTGCTCGACAGCATAACTATGGCTACACCTTC
TRBV11-2	TRBD2	NA	TRBJ2-1	CASSQANWRGGIYNEQFF	TGTGCCAGCAGCCAAGCCAATTGGCGGGGGGGCATTTACAATGAGCAGTTCTTC
TRBV6-4	NA	once	TRBJ1-5	CASSEGGGNQPQHF	TGTGCCAGCAGTGAAGGAGGTGGGAATCAGCCCCAGCATTTT
TRBV7-2	NA	once	TRBJ2-7	CASSLARRGTYEQYF	TGTGCCAGCAGCTTAGCCCGGCGAGGGACCTACGAGCAGTACTTC
TRBV28	TRBD2	NA	TRBJ2-7	CASSSPIVAGRKFPYEQYF	TGTGCCAGCAGTTCCCCAATCGTAGCGGGGCGTAAATTTCCCTACGAGCAGTACTTC
TRBV5-6	TRBD2	NA	TRBJ2-5	CASSPPAGGLVETQYF	TGTGCCAGCAGCCCCCCAGCGGGAGGGCTGGTAGAGACCCAGTACTTC
TRBV19	NA	NA	TRBJ2-7	CASSTTGGSYEQYF	TGTGCCAGTAGCACCACTGGAGGATCCTACGAGCAGTACTTC
TRBV7-2	NA	NA	TRBJ2-3	CASSLAVASTDTQYF	TGTGCCAGCAGCTTGGCGGTAGCTAGCACAGATACGCAGTATTTT
TRBV4-2	NA	NA	TRBJ2-2	CASSQVPGAVDTGELFF	TGTGCCAGCAGCCAAGTCCCTGGGGCTGTGGACACCGGGGAGCTGTTTTTT